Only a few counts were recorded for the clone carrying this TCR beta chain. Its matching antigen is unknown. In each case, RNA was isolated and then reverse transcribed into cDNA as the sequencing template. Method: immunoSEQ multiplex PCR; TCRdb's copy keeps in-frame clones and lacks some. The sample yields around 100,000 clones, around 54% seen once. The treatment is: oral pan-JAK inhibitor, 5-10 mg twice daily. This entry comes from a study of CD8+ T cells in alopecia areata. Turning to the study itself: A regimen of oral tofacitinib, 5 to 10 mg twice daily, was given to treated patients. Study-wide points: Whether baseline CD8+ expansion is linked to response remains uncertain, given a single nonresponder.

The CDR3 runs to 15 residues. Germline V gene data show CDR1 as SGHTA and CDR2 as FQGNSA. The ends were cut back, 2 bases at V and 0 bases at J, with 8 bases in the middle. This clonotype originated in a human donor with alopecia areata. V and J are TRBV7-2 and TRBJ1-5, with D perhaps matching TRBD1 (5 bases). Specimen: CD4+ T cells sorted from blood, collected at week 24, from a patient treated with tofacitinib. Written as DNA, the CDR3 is TGTGCCAGCAGCTTATCAGGGCATAGCAATCAGCCCCAGCATTTT. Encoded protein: CASSLSGHSNQPQHF.